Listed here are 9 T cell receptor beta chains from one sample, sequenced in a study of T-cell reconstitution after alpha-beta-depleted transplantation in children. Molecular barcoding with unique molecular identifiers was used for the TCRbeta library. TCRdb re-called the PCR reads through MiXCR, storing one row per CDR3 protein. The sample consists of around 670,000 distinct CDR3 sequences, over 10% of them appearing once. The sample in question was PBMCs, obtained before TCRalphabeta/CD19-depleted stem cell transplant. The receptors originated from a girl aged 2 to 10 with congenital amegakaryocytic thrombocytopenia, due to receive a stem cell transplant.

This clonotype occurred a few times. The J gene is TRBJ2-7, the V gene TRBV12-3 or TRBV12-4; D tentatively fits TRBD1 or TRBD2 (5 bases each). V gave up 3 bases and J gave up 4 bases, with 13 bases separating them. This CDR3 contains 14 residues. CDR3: CASSFQGWGYEQYF. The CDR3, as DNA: TGTGCCAGCAGTTTTCAGGGATGGGGGTACGAGCAGTACTTC.

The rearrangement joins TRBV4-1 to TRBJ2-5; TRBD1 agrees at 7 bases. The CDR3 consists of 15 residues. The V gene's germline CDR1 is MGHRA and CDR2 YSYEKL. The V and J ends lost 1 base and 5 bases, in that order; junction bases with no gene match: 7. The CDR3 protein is CASSQAPTGLETQYF. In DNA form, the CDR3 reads TGCGCCAGCAGCCAAGCGCCGACAGGGTTGGAGACCCAGTACTTC.

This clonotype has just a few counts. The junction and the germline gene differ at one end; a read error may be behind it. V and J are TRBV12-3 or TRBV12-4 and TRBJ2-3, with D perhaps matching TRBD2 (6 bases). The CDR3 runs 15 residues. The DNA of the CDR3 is TGTGCCAGCAGTATAGCGGTAAAGCCCACAGATACGCAGTATTTT. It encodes CASSIAVKPTDTQYF.

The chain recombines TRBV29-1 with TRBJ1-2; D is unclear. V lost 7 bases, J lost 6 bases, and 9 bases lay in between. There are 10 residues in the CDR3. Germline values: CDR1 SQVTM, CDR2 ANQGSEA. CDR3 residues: CSARQNGYTF. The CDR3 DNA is TGCAGCGCCCGGCAGAATGGCTACACCTTC.

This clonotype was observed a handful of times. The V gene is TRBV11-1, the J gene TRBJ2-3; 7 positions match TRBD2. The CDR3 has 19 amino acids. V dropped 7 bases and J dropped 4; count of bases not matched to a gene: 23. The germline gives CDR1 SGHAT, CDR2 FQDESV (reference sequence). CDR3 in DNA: TGTGCCAGCAACCCGAGGGCCCCCGACGGCGGGAGCTTCTCAGATACGCAGTATTTT. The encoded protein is CASNPRAPDGGSFSDTQYF.

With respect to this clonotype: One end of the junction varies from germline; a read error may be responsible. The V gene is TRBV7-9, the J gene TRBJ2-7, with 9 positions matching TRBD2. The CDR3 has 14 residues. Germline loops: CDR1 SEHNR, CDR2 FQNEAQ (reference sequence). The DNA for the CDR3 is TGTGCCAGCAGCGCTCGCGGGAGGGACTACGAGCAGTCCTTC. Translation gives CASSARGRDYEQSF.

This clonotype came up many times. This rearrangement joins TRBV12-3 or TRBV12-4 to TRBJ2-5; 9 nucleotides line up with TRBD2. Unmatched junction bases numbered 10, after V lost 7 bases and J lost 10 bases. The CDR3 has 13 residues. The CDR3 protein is CASTTSGSLSQYF. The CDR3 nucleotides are TGTGCCAGCACGACTAGCGGTTCGTTGAGCCAGTACTTC.

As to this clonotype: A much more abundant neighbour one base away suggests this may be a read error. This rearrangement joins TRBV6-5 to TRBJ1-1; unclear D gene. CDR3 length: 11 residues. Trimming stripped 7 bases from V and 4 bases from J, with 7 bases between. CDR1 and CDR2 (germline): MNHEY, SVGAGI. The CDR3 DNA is TGTGCCAGCAACCGGGGCACTGAAGCTTTCTTT. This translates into CASNRGTEAFF.

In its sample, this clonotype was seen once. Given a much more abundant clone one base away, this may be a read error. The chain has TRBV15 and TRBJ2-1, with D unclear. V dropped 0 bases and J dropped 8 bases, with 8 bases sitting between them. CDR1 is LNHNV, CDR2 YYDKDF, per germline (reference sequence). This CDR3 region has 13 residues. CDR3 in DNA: TGTGCCACCAGCAGAGATACTCTGTATGAGCAGTTCTTC. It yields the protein CATSRDTLYEQFF.